This T cell receptor beta chain was captured by sequencing in a study of PD-L1 blockade in urothelial cancer. As for the study in general: Patients initiated atezolizumab in the mid-2010s at 1,200 mg intravenously every 3 weeks.

Time point of the sample: pretreatment peripheral blood. This CDR3 comprises 13 residues. Per the germline V gene, CDR1 is MNHNS and CDR2 is SASEGT. V dropped 7 bases and J dropped 3 bases, with 13 bases sitting between them. Profiling relied on immunoSEQ multiplex PCR, and the TCRdb table lists in-frame clones only, not all of them. The data show about 57,000 clones, roughly 81% seen once. The chain joins TRBV6-1 to TRBJ2-7, with D perhaps matching TRBD1 (5 bases). The receptor was derived from a man aged 70 or older with urothelial cancer. This specimen was PBMCs, taken around atezolizumab (anti-PD-L1) treatment. CDR3 sequence (DNA): TGTGCCAGCACTAAGACAGCCTACTACGAGCAGTACTTC. It translates to CASTKTAYYEQYF.